The text below deals with one T cell receptor (beta chain). Its specificity is not known. Though probably carrying unrecorded immune exposures, donors were nominally healthy at sampling. PCR amplification relied on 60 Vbeta primers (plus 13 Jbeta primers). TCRdb's copy holds only in-frame clones and misses some; the assay was immunoSEQ multiplex PCR. The table records approximately 170,000 clones, roughly 80% of them present only once. The data derive from a study of cytomegalovirus exposure and HLA in healthy donors. General study results and limits: The study designated 150 to 200 TCR beta chains cytomegalovirus-associated. In a later analysis, HLA-associated beta chains showed higher expansion and lower generation probabilities than comparable chains. One variant, a missense change in DCLRE1C, was linked in a later analysis to TCR beta V- and J-gene trimming.

The receptor's source is a male donor in good health and CMV-seronegative. The material sequenced was PBMCs.

The CDR3 is CASSPPVSPLHF. In nucleotides, the CDR3 is TGTGCCAGCAGCCCCCCGGTTTCACCCCTCCACTTT. The genes are TRBV6-1 and TRBJ1-6; no definite D call. Germline V gene lookup returns CDR1 MNHNS and CDR2 SASEGT. Trimming took 6 bases from V and 9 from J, leaving 9 bases between them. The CDR3 has 12 amino acids.